Presented here are 13 T cell receptor beta chains from one specimen sequenced in a study of blood T cell repertoires in COVID-19. The table came from immunoSEQ multiplex PCR; TCRdb's copy has only in-frame clones and leaves some out. The sample has over 200,000 clones, roughly 84% seen once. Material: peripheral blood. All receptors come from a man aged 45-65 years with active or convalescent COVID-19.

The chain uses TRBV7-2 and TRBJ1-2; D is possibly TRBD1 (5 bases). The CDR3 totals 17 residues. The V and J ends lost 1 base and 1 base respectively, with 16 bases between them. Germline V gene sequence: CDR1 SGHTA, CDR2 FQGNSA. CDR3 bases: TGTGCCAGCAGCTTAGGGGGGGGGAAGTTTTATAACTATGGCTACACCTTC. Translating gives CASSLGGGKFYNYGYTF.

The J gene is TRBJ2-1, the V gene TRBV5-4; no definite D call. The V gene lost 4 bases and the J gene lost 8 bases, with 10 bases spanning the gap. Germline assignment: CDR1 SGHNT and CDR2 YYREEE (reference sequence). The CDR3 covers 12 residues. CDR3 protein: CASSLDTYEQFF. The CDR3 DNA reads as TGTGCCAGCAGCCTTGACACCTATGAGCAGTTCTTC.

The genes are TRBV30 and TRBJ2-2; the D gene is possibly TRBD2 (6 bases). Looked up from germline, CDR1 is GTSNPN and CDR2 is SVGIG (reference sequence). The CDR3 runs 16 residues. With 1 base removed from V and 5 bases from J, the gap between germline ends came to 17 bases. This chain's CDR3 is CAWSDPRDLETGELFF. CDR3 bases: TGTGCCTGGAGTGACCCCCGGGACTTGGAAACCGGGGAGCTGTTTTTT.

J is TRBJ2-2 and V is TRBV7-3; the match to TRBD2 covers 11 bases. The CDR3 runs 16 residues. CDR1 SGHTA and CDR2 FQGTGA come from the germline V gene. J was trimmed by 4 bases and V by 5 bases; bases with no gene match: 6. The CDR3 DNA follows: TGTGCCAGCAGCCATTTGGGACTAGCGGCCACCGGGGAGCTGTTTTTT. Translated: CASSHLGLAATGELFF. The full variable domain, with the rest looked up from reference TRBV7-3 and TRBJ2-2, is GAGVSQTPSNKVTEKGKYVELRCDPISGHTALYWYRQSLGQGPEFLIYFQGTGAADDSGLPNDRFFAVRPEGSVSTLKIQRTERGDSAVYLCASSHLGLAATGELFFGEGSRLTVL.

The chain has TRBV9 and TRBJ2-5, with TRBD1 matching 8 bases. The trim removed 5 bases at V and 5 bases at J, leaving 8 bases unmatched. The CDR3 loop spans 14 amino acids. Germline V gives CDR1 SGDLS, CDR2 YYNGEE. Here the CDR3 DNA reads TGTGCCAGCAGTTACAGGGGGGTGGGCGAGACCCAGTACTTC. It codes for CASSYRGVGETQYF.

The chain links TRBV15 to TRBJ2-3; 11 bases map to TRBD2. This CDR3 contains 17 residues. Germline CDR1 and CDR2: LNHNV and YYDKDF (reference sequence). The ends lost 6 bases at V and 2 bases at J; junction bases unmatched: 10. DNA of the CDR3: TGTGCCACCAGGGAGGAGGTAGCGGGGGGGCCCACAGATACGCAGTATTTT. Translation: CATREEVAGGPTDTQYF.

The rearrangement joins TRBV19 to TRBJ1-5; the match to TRBD1 covers 7 bases. There are 15 residues in the CDR3. From germline, CDR1 is LNHDA and CDR2 SQIVND (reference sequence). J gave up 5 bases and V 5 bases, and 9 bases lay outside the gene matches. CDR3 coding DNA: TGTGCCAGTAGTCCTAGACAGGGTATGGATCAGCCCCAGCATTTT. Translated, it gives CASSPRQGMDQPQHF.

The genes are TRBV10-3 and TRBJ1-6; D gene ambiguous. In germline, CDR1 is ENHRY, CDR2 SYGVKD. The V end lost 3 bases, the J end lost 10 bases, and 13 bases lay between the germline ends. The CDR3 has 14 amino acids. The chain's CDR3 is CAISDLGDASPLHF. CDR3 nucleotides: TGTGCCATCAGTGATCTCGGGGATGCCTCACCCCTCCACTTT.

As regards this clone: A much larger clone lies a single base off, so this may be a read error. The rearrangement joins TRBV7-8 to TRBJ2-3; TRBD2 aligns across 8 bases. The CDR3 loop spans 14 amino acids. With 4 bases clipped from V and 4 bases from J, the junction kept 4 bases outside the gene matches. Germline CDR1 is SGHVS and CDR2 is FQNEAQ. The CDR3 DNA is TGTGCCAGCAGCTCCCGGGGGGGCCCAGATACGCAGTATTTT. Amino acid sequence: CASSSRGGPDTQYF.

The chain employs TRBV5-5 and TRBJ1-2; TRBD1 matches at 10 bases. With 2 bases clipped from V and 3 bases from J, the junction kept 10 bases outside the gene matches. The CDR3 extends over 17 amino acids. Germline CDR1 SGHKS, CDR2 YYEKEE (reference sequence). The chain's CDR3 is CASSFLDRGIQDYGYTF. DNA for the CDR3: TGTGCCAGCAGCTTCTTGGACAGGGGGATCCAAGACTATGGCTACACCTTC.

This clone was found a few times. The chain uses TRBV7-9 and TRBJ2-3, with 12 bases aligning to TRBD1. V dropped 4 bases and J dropped 7; count of bases not matched to a gene: 3. The germline gives CDR1 SEHNR, CDR2 FQNEAQ (reference sequence). The length of the CDR3 is 14 residues. The chain's CDR3 is CASSYGTGGNTQYF. CDR3 coding DNA: TGTGCCAGCAGCTACGGGACAGGGGGCAATACGCAGTATTTT.

The chain employs TRBV4-2 and TRBJ2-2, with 8 bases aligning to TRBD2. V lost 0 bases to trimming and J lost 3 bases; unmatched junction nucleotides: 3. CDR1 is LGHNA and CDR2 is YNFKEQ in the germline V gene. CDR3 length: 16 amino acids. The CDR3 is CASSQDRGGDTGELFF. Written as DNA, the CDR3 is TGTGCCAGCAGCCAAGATCGGGGGGGAGACACCGGGGAGCTGTTTTTT.

J is TRBJ1-5 and V is TRBV6-4, with D uncertain. V gave up 6 bases and J gave up 3 bases, with 15 bases separating them. CDR1 is MRHNA, CDR2 SNTAGT, per germline. This CDR3 spans 15 amino acids. The CDR3 coding sequence is TGTGCCAGCAGCCGGGAACACGGCATCAATCAGCCCCAGCATTTT. Translating it yields CASSREHGINQPQHF.